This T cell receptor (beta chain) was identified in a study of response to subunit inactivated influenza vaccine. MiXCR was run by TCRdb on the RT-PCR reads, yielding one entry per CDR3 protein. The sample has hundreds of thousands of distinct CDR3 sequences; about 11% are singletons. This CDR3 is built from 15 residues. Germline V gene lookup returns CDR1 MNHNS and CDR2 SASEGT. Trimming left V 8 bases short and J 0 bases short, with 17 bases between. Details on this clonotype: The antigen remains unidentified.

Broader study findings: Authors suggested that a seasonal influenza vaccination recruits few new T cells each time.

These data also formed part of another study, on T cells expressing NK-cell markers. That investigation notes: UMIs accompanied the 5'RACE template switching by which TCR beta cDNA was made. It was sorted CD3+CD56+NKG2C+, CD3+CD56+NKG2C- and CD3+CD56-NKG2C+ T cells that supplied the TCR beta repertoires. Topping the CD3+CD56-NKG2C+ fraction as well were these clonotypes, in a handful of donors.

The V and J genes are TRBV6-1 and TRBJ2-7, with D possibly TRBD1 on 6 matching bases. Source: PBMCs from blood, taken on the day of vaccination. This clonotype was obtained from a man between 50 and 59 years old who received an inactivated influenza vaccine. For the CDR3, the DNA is TGTGCCAGCGCTAAGGGACAAATGAGCTCCTACGAGCAGTACTTC. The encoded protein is CASAKGQMSSYEQYF.